This T cell receptor beta chain is drawn from a study of vaccination and CD4 T cells after COVID-19 (dated by TCRdb to 2021 to 2024). For the study in its entirety: Convalescent patients had a positive SARS-CoV-2 result on nasal swab PCR, and of these patients, several had mild disease and one had severe disease. The convalescent cohort included six males and four females, with two Hispanic individuals, seven Caucasians, two Asians and one multiracial person. Participants received two doses of either the Pfizer-BioNTech BNT162b2 vaccine (n=8) or the Moderna mRNA-1273 vaccine (n=2). Post-COVID blood samples were collected from convalescent patients a median of roughly 100 days after diagnosis, with a range of about 30 to 161 days. Post-vaccine blood samples were obtained a median of roughly 75 days after the second vaccine dose, with a range of about 12 to 241 days. The cultures were stimulated with overlapping spike peptide pools from SARS-CoV-2 and from the common cold coronaviruses HCoV-NL63, HCoV-OC43 and HCoV-229E. Control cultures received a CEFX viral epitope pool as the positive control, an HIV-1 Nef peptide pool as the negative control, or no peptide. In some eleven COVID-19 convalescent patients and 4 infection-naive healthy vaccine recipients, researchers compared the spike-specific CD4+ TCR repertoire from before mRNA vaccination with the repertoire from after. Study-wide findings and limitations: Among convalescent patients, a median roughly 84% of the SARS-CoV-2-reactive clones seen after vaccination appeared only after vaccination, which suggests priming specific to the vaccine. Although the median number of SARS-CoV-2-reactive clonotypes went up from 20 to 25 after infection to 38 after vaccination, the increase was not significant. The number of convalescent patients in the study was relatively small, and the study did not examine early timepoints following natural infection. In convalescent patients, nearly all vaccine-specific clones (304 of 307) were found to be mono-reactive for SARS-CoV-2 spike rather than cross-reactive with common cold coronaviruses.

V is cut by 4 bases and J by 2 bases, and the space between the germline ends is 8 bases. CDR1 and CDR2 are read off the germline V gene (reference sequence) as LNHNV and YYDKDF. CDR3 length: 13 amino acids, cysteine to phenylalanine. The CDR3 DNA has 39 bases and is translated from base 1. Receptors were amplified or captured by PCR. TCR sequencing of DNA from cultured CD4+ T cells used the Oncomine TCR Beta short-read assay at the Johns Hopkins FTIC core. The QIAamp micro DNA kit was used to extract genomic DNA from the cultured CD4+ T cells. Oncomine TCR Beta libraries from cultured CD4+ T cells were pooled using unique dual indexes and sequenced on an Illumina iSeq 100. On the study's bioinformatics: Non-productive sequences were removed, and CDR3s not starting with C, not ending with F or W, or shorter than 7 amino acids were discarded. Antigen-specific clonotypes were identified using the MANAFEST web application through comparison of peptide-stimulated wells with reference and other culture wells. Positive clones required FDR below 0.05, an odds ratio above 5, and productive frequency above 0.1% in at least two of three replicate wells. Clonotypes that were significantly expanded in both SARS-CoV-2 spike wells and at least one common cold coronavirus spike condition were defined as cross-reactive. Levenshtein distances (stringdist) and unrooted phylogenetic trees (ape) in R version 3.6.1 were used to assess CDR3 homology. TCRdb itself trimmed the public reads at Q25 with fastp, ran MiXCR and retained productive beta chains. Each CDR3 protein appears once, grouped with its most common genes and DNA. None of the V and J calls come from the authors' own analysis; TCRdb made them. The sample contains fewer than 3,500 distinct CDR3 sequences, approximately 33% of them found a single time. The ten biggest clones cover approximately 37% of the sample.

In regard to this clonotype: Its antigen is not yet known. Base qualities are missing; no much larger clone stands one base away.

The label giving this sample's treatment or condition can be read as: roughly 11-day PBMC culture with coronavirus spike peptide pools or control peptides (ViraFEST assay). To expand antigen-specific T cells with peptide pools and then pick out the expanded clonotypes through TCR sequencing, the study relied on the ViraFEST assay. Positive SARS-CoV-2 PCR tests in the convalescent patients dated from March to December 2020, before Alpha, Beta and Delta variants emerged in the United States. Each well held around 2.1 million PBMCs cultured with approximately 9.1 ug/ml peptide pools in IMDM containing 5% human AB serum and roughly 10 IU/ml IL-2. Half of the culture medium was replaced with fresh IL-2-containing medium on days 3 and 7. After more than 8 days of culture, CD4+ T cells were isolated by negative selection using the EasySep CD4+ T cell isolation kit. PBMCs were separated from whole blood using Ficoll-Paque Plus gradient centrifugation and then either used fresh or cryopreserved at -140C. Each culture condition was generally run in triplicate wells.

Sequenced: CD4+ T cells from blood, cultured in vitro. The receptor comes from a human donor who had recovered from COVID-19. The sequence links TRBV15 to TRBJ1-2, with the identity of the D gene unclear. The DNA is as follows: TGTGCCACCAGCATTGGAGGGAACTATGGCTACACCTTC. Its product reads: CATSIGGNYGYTF.